What follows are 2 T cell receptor beta chains derived from one specimen sequenced in a study of memory CD4+ T cells and cytomegalovirus serostatus. The sort gate was single viable CD3+CD4+CD8-CD45RO+ cells for memory CD4+ T cells. Measured with immunoSEQ multiplex PCR; TCRdb has only the in-frame clones, and not every one. This repertoire shows some 47,000 clones, around 80% found once; its top ten account for roughly 0.8%. The specimen sequenced was memory CD4+ T cells from blood. These receptors originate from an adult in good health and CMV-seronegative.

The chain has TRBV27 and TRBJ1-1, with 7 bases fitting TRBD1. J gave up 8 bases and V 7 bases, and 10 bases lay outside the gene matches. CDR1 is MNHEY and CDR2 is SMNVEV in the germline V gene (reference sequence). This CDR3 is 13 amino acids long. CDR3 nucleotides: TGTGCCAGCATGCAATGGGACAGAGACGAAGCTTTCTTT. As protein: CASMQWDRDEAFF.

This chain uses TRBV30 with TRBJ1-1; D not certain. Germline lookup yields CDR1 GTSNPN and CDR2 SVGIG (reference sequence). The CDR3 is 14 amino acids. Trimming removed 2 bases from V and 4 bases from J, with 14 bases in between. CDR3 sequence reads: CAWSSHPEVTEAFF. CDR3 in DNA: TGTGCCTGGAGTTCGCACCCGGAGGTCACTGAAGCTTTCTTT.